Following are 24 T cell receptor beta chains from one sample sequenced in a study of blood T cell repertoires in COVID-19. Profiled with immunoSEQ multiplex PCR; TCRdb holds only in-frame clones, not every one. This table holds tens of thousands of clones, 80% to 90% found once. The sequenced material came from peripheral blood. These receptors all stem from a man of 80 years or more with COVID-19, enrolled during active disease.

The rearrangement joins TRBV3-1 (or the pseudogene TRBV3-2) to TRBJ1-4, with a weak D call TRBD1 (6 bases). Per germline, CDR1 LGHDT and CDR2 YNNKEL (reference sequence). This CDR3 contains 15 residues. V shed 2 bases and J shed 5 bases, with 12 bases lying between them. This chain's CDR3 is CASSQPDRHNEKLFF. The CDR3, as DNA: TGTGCCAGCAGCCAACCCGACAGGCACAATGAAAAACTGTTTTTT.

For this clone: The junction does not match germline at one end; this may be a read error. The V and J genes are TRBV9 and TRBJ2-7, with D tentatively TRBD2 (6 bases). The V gene's germline CDR1 is SGDLS and CDR2 YYNGEE. The CDR3 totals 15 residues. The CDR3 spells CASGVAPGDSYEQYF. The DNA for the CDR3 is TGTGCCAGCGGCGTAGCCCCGGGGGACTCCTACGAGCAGTACTTC.

The chain couples TRBV7-2 to TRBJ2-2, with D hard to call. The CDR3 loop spans 14 amino acids. Germline-derived CDR1 and CDR2 are SGHTA and FQGNSA. The V gene lost 3 bases and the J gene lost 1 base, with 6 bases spanning the gap. CDR3 coding DNA: TGTGCCAGCAGCTTTAACTGGAACACCGGGGAGCTGTTTTTT. It specifies CASSFNWNTGELFF. The full variable domain, with the rest looked up from reference TRBV7-2 and TRBJ2-2, is GAGVSQSPSNKVTEKGKDVELRCDPISGHTALYWYRQSLGQGLEFLIYFQGNSAPDKSGLPSDRFSAERTGGSVSTLTIQRTQQEDSAVYLCASSFNWNTGELFFGEGSRLTVL.

The chain links TRBV20-1 to TRBJ2-2; D unclear. V lost 3 bases to trimming and J lost 0 bases, with 14 bases between them. The V gene's germline CDR1 is DFQATT and CDR2 SNEGSKA (reference sequence). This CDR3 contains 16 residues. The CDR3 DNA is TGCAGTGCTAGTACCACTGCCTCCGCGAACACCGGGGAGCTGTTTTTT. Translation: CSASTTASANTGELFF.

V is TRBV7-8 and J is TRBJ1-5, with a possible D match to TRBD1 (6 bases). The CDR3 contains 15 residues. Germline lookup yields CDR1 SGHVS and CDR2 FQNEAQ. Trimming left V 3 bases short and J 7 bases short, with 16 bases between. In DNA form, the CDR3 reads TGTGCCAGCAGCTTCGGGTCAGGGGTTGGCCAGCCCCAGCATTTT. It encodes CASSFGSGVGQPQHF.

The chain couples TRBV5-1 to TRBJ1-1; possible D gene TRBD1, 5 bases. Trimming took off 4 bases at V and 8 bases at J, with 15 bases between the two ends. The CDR3 spans 13 residues. Germline V gives CDR1 SGHRS, CDR2 YFSETQ. The CDR3 DNA follows: TGCGCCAGCAGCCCACCGACAGTTAAGGAAGCTTTCTTT. Translation: CASSPPTVKEAFF.

A single count supports this clone. J is TRBJ2-5 and V is TRBV12-3 or TRBV12-4, with a possible D match to TRBD2 (5 bases). The CDR3 covers 12 residues. V was cut by 7 bases and J by 5 bases, with 11 bases left in between. Here the CDR3 reads CASMNPGETQYF. In DNA form, the CDR3 reads TGTGCCAGCATGAACCCGGGGGAGACCCAGTACTTC.

The chain joins TRBV6-1 to TRBJ2-2; 10 positions agree with TRBD2. This CDR3 is 16 amino acids long. J lost 4 bases, V lost 4 bases, and 6 bases had no gene match. The germline V gene has CDR1 MNHNS and CDR2 SASEGT. The CDR3 DNA sequence: TGTGCCAGCAGTGGCAGCGGGGGGGCCGGCACCGGGGAGCTGTTTTTT. Amino acids: CASSGSGGAGTGELFF.

The gene calls are TRBV4-1 and TRBJ1-1; unclear D gene. There are 13 residues in the CDR3. The germline CDR1 and CDR2 sequences are MGHRA and YSYEKL. V lost 1 base and J lost 4, with 7 bases in between. CDR3 sequence (DNA): TGCGCCAGCAGCCAAGTGAGGGCCACTGAAGCTTTCTTT. Amino acids: CASSQVRATEAFF.

This clone occurred a few times. This chain's CDR3 is CASSSRTGGGETQYF. For the CDR3, the DNA is TGTGCCAGCAGCTCTCGGACAGGGGGAGGGGAGACCCAGTACTTC. The chain combines TRBV5-4 with TRBJ2-5; TRBD1 aligns across 10 bases. The length of the CDR3 is 15 residues. The ends lost 3 bases at V and 5 bases at J; junction bases unmatched: 7. The germline V gene encodes CDR1 SGHNT and CDR2 YYREEE (reference sequence).

The chain carries TRBV10-2 and TRBJ2-3; 13 bases agree with TRBD2. Germline values: CDR1 WSHSY, CDR2 SAAADI. The CDR3 is 17 residues long. V lost 0 bases to trimming and J lost 6 bases; unmatched junction nucleotides: 6. CDR3: CASSESILAGGPDTQYF. CDR3 in DNA: TGCGCCAGCAGTGAGTCGATACTAGCGGGGGGGCCGGATACGCAGTATTTT.

The J gene is TRBJ1-2, the V gene TRBV10-2, with D unclear. V gave up 6 bases and J gave up 2 bases, with 13 bases separating them. CDR1 and CDR2 from the germline V gene are WSHSY and SAAADI. The CDR3 extends over 14 amino acids. DNA for the CDR3: TGCGCCAGCAGGCCCCGGGGAGGGAACTATGGCTACACCTTC. Translated: CASRPRGGNYGYTF.

The chain uses TRBV5-5 and TRBJ2-7, with 9 positions matching TRBD1. The V segment lost 4 bases and the J segment 6 bases; nucleotides outside the gene matches: 8. The CDR3 runs to 14 residues. Germline assignment: CDR1 SGHKS and CDR2 YYEKEE (reference sequence). CDR3 protein: CASSTSGTGPEQYF. CDR3 in DNA: TGTGCCAGCAGCACCTCCGGGACAGGGCCCGAGCAGTACTTC.

This chain uses TRBV5-6 with TRBJ2-5, with a weak D call TRBD2 (5 bases). There are 14 residues in the CDR3. V shed 4 bases and J shed 2 bases, with 12 bases lying between them. Germline assignment: CDR1 SGHDT and CDR2 YYEEEE. CDR3 nucleotide sequence: TGTGCCAGCAGCGCCCCACGGGATCAAGAGACCCAGTACTTC. Translation: CASSAPRDQETQYF.

The chain combines TRBV7-2 with TRBJ2-3, with 8 bases fitting TRBD2. This CDR3 comprises 18 residues. V dropped 5 bases and J dropped 0; count of bases not matched to a gene: 13. CDR1 is SGHTA, CDR2 FQGNSA, per germline. The CDR3 protein is CASSLLPGGGRSTDTQYF. CDR3 DNA sequence: TGTGCCAGCAGCCTCCTCCCGGGGGGGGGCAGAAGCACAGATACGCAGTATTTT.

The chain has TRBV29-1 and TRBJ2-3, with 11 bases fitting TRBD2. The CDR3 sequence is 14 residues long. The J segment lost 6 bases and the V segment lost 4 bases, leaving 6 bases of the junction unmatched. Germline assignment: CDR1 SQVTM and CDR2 ANQGSEA. CDR3 amino acids: CSVVTSGGKDTQYF. The CDR3 coding sequence is TGCAGCGTTGTTACTAGCGGGGGAAAGGATACGCAGTATTTT.

The rearrangement links TRBV27 to TRBJ1-4; TRBD1 is a possible D gene (5 bases). Germline-derived CDR1 and CDR2 are MNHEY and SMNVEV (reference sequence). Trimming took 5 bases from V and 0 from J, leaving 13 bases between them. This CDR3 has 16 residues. The CDR3 here is CASSPRRVATNEKLFF. CDR3 nucleotide sequence: TGTGCCAGCAGTCCCCGCAGGGTTGCAACTAATGAAAAACTGTTTTTT.

V usage is TRBV29-1 and J usage is TRBJ1-4; 7 positions match TRBD1. J lost 3 bases, V lost 0 bases, and 1 base had no gene match. The CDR3 length is 14 residues. From germline, CDR1 is SQVTM and CDR2 ANQGSEA. The DNA of the CDR3 is TGCAGCGTTGAAGACAGGGGGGCTAATGAAAAACTGTTTTTT. This encodes CSVEDRGANEKLFF.

The chain recombines TRBV6-5 with TRBJ1-2, with a weak D call TRBD1 (5 bases). The V end was cut by 9 bases, the J end by 0 bases, with 17 bases between. The CDR3 extends over 15 amino acids. Germline V CDR1 and CDR2: MNHEY, SVGAGI. The CDR3 sequence: CASRGGPESNYGYTF. CDR3 nucleotides: TGTGCCAGTAGGGGAGGCCCCGAATCTAACTATGGCTACACCTTC.

This chain joins TRBV5-1 and TRBJ2-3, with 9 positions matching TRBD2. J gave up 9 bases and V 7 bases, and 12 bases lay outside the gene matches. Germline CDR1 reads SGHRS; CDR2 reads YFSETQ. There are 14 residues in the CDR3. The CDR3 region has the DNA TGCGCCAGCCAGGCGGGGGGGGCAGGGAAGACGCAGTATTTT. Its translation is CASQAGGAGKTQYF.

The CDR3 is CASSASQETQYF. CDR3 coding DNA: TGTGCCAGCTCTGCCAGCCAAGAGACCCAGTACTTC. The chain recombines TRBV18 with TRBJ2-5; D is undetermined. CDR1 is KGHSH, CDR2 LQKENI, per germline. CDR3 length: 12 residues. The V and J ends lost 6 bases and 1 base respectively, with 6 bases between them.

The chain uses TRBV7-2 and TRBJ1-2; D gene uncertain. V lost 5 bases and J lost 7, with 20 bases in between. The CDR3 is 15 amino acids. Germline CDR1 reads SGHTA; CDR2 reads FQGNSA. CDR3 region: CASSPSGSDLLGYTF. CDR3 in DNA: TGTGCCAGCAGCCCCTCGGGGAGTGATCTACTTGGCTACACCTTC.

This chain connects TRBV9 to TRBJ1-2; 9 bases fit TRBD1. This CDR3 has 14 amino acids. Trimming cost V 3 bases and J 3 bases; bases outside gene matches: 3. From germline, CDR1 is SGDLS and CDR2 YYNGEE. The CDR3 loop reads CASSGDRGDYGYTF. CDR3 DNA sequence: TGTGCCAGCAGCGGCGACAGGGGGGACTATGGCTACACCTTC.

This chain links TRBV6-5 with TRBJ1-5; 9 bases line up with TRBD1. Losses at the gene ends were 6 bases for V and 5 bases for J; bases not matched to a gene: 5. In germline, CDR1 is MNHEY, CDR2 SVGAGI. The CDR3 sequence is 14 residues long. The CDR3 nucleotides read TGTGCCAGCAGCCCGGACAGGGGCTATCAGCCCCAGCATTTT. Translation: CASSPDRGYQPQHF.